This T cell receptor (beta chain) was sequenced for a study of CXCR3-negative and CXCR3-positive naive CD8 T cells. The study, taken as a whole, reports: In CXCR3-positive naive cells, the TRB CDR3s were more hydrophobic than in CXCR3-negative naive cells.

With regard to this clonotype: Antigen: not known.

The authors made the TRB cDNA libraries by 5' RACE using UMI labels. TCRdb re-called the 5' RACE reads and catalogs CDR3 proteins one per entry, DNA excluded. The sample has around 140,000 distinct CDR3 sequences; the top ten hold 0.4% to 0.45%. In triplicate, each CD8+ T cell subset was sorted at more than 250,000 cells per replicate. From germline, CDR1 is MDHEN and CDR2 SYDVKM. This CDR3 contains 12 residues. The chain links TRBV28 to TRBJ2-5. This TCR was sampled from a human donor in good health. Some clones in this sample may be carry-over from other donors' samples. Sequencing was performed on naive CXCR3+ CD8+ T cells from blood. The subset here: CD45RO-CCR7+CD27+CD95- naive CD8+ T cells expressing CXCR3 (TNR3+). The CDR3 protein is CASSLVGETQYF.